A few counts support the clone carrying this TCR beta chain. Its antigen is as yet unknown. The sample belongs to a study of T-cell reconstitution after alpha-beta-depleted transplantation in children. The CDR3 runs 11 residues. With 6 bases removed from V and 4 bases from J, the gap between germline ends came to 10 bases. Germline CDR1 and CDR2: SQVTM and ANQGSEA. TCRbeta library preparation incorporated unique molecular identifiers. TCRdb processed the PCR reads anew with MiXCR; each CDR3 protein has one entry. This sample has 450,000 to 550,000 distinct CDR3 sequences, with over 10% found just once. Points from the study as a whole: Newly made T cells mostly supplied T-cell counts and diversity one year after transplant.

This sequence joins TRBV29-1 and TRBJ2-7; D not certain. The sample was PBMCs, mostly from graft donor cells, taken 180 days after TCRalphabeta/CD19-depleted stem cell transplant. This clonotype was sampled from a female patient aged 2-15 years who had a stem cell transplant for aplastic anemia, so the T cells may come from the graft donor. Written as DNA, the CDR3 is TGCAGCGTGTACACAAGATACGAGCAGTACTTC. Its protein is CSVYTRYEQYF.